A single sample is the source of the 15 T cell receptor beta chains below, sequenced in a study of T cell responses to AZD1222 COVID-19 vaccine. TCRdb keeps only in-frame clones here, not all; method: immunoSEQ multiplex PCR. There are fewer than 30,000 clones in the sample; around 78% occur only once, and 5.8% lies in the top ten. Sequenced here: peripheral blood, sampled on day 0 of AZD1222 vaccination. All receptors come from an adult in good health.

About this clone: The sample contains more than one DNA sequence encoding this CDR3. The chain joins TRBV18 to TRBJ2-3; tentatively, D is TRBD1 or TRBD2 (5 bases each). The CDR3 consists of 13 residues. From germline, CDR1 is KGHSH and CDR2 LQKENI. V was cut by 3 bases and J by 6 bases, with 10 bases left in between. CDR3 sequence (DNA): TGTGCCAGCTCACCGGGACCGAGGGATACGCAGTATTTT. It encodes CASSPGPRDTQYF. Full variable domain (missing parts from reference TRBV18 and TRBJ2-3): NAGVMQNPRHLVRRRGQEARLRCSPMKGHSHVYWYRQLPEEGLKFMVYLQKENIIDESGMPKERFSAEFPKEGPSILRIQQVVRGDSAAYFCASSPGPRDTQYFGPGTRLTVL.

The CDR3 sequence: CASSLFLGGWTEAFF. As DNA, the CDR3 is TGTGCCAGCAGCTTATTTTTGGGGGGGTGGACTGAAGCTTTCTTT. This chain connects TRBV7-9 to TRBJ1-1; tentatively, D is TRBD1 (5 bases). V shed 2 bases and J shed 5 bases, with 15 bases lying between them. This CDR3 comprises 15 residues. The germline CDR1 and CDR2 sequences are SEHNR and FQNEAQ (reference sequence).

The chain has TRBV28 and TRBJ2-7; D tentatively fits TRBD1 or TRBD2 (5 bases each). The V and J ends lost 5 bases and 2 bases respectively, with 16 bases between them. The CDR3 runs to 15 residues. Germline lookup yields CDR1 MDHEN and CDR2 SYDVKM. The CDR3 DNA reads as TGTGCCAGCAGTGCTCCCGGGACGGTCCCCTACGAGCAGTACTTC. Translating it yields CASSAPGTVPYEQYF.

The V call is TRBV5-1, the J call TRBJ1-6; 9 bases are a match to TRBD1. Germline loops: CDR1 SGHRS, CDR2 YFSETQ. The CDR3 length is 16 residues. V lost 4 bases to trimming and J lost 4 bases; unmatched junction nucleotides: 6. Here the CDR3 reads CASSKQGAQYNSPLHF. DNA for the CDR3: TGCGCCAGCAGCAAACAGGGGGCCCAATATAATTCACCCCTCCACTTT. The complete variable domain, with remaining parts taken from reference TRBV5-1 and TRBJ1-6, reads KAGVTQTPRYLIKTRGQQVTLSCSPISGHRSVSWYQQTPGQGLQFLFEYFSETQRNKGNFPGRFSGRQFSNSRSEMNVSTLELGDSALYLCASSKQGAQYNSPLHFGNGTRLTVT.

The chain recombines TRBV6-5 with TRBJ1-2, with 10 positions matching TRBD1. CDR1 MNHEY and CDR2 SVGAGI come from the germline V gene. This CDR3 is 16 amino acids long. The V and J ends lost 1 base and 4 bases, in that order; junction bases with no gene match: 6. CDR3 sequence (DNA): TGTGCCAGCAGTTACTTTCGGACAGGGGGTGCCTATGGCTACACCTTC. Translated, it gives CASSYFRTGGAYGYTF.

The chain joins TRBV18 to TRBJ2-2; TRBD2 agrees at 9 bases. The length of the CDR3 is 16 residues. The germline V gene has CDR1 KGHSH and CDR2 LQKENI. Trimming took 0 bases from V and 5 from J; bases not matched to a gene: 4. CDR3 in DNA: TGTGCCAGCTCACCACCGATGCTAGCGGGGACCGGGGAGCTGTTTTTT. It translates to CASSPPMLAGTGELFF.

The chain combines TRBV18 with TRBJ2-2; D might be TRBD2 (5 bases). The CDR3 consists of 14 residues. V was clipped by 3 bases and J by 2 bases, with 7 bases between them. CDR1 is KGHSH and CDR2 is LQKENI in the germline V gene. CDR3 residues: CASSPGINTGELFF. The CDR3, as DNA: TGTGCCAGCTCACCCGGGATTAACACCGGGGAGCTGTTTTTT. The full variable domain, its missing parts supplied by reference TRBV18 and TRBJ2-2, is NAGVMQNPRHLVRRRGQEARLRCSPMKGHSHVYWYRQLPEEGLKFMVYLQKENIIDESGMPKERFSAEFPKEGPSILRIQQVVRGDSAAYFCASSPGINTGELFFGEGSRLTVL.

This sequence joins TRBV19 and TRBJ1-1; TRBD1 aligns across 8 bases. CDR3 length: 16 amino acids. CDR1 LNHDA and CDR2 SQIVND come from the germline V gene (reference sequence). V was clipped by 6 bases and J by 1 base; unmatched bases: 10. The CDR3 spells CASRSGGEKWNTEAFF. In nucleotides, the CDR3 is TGTGCCAGTAGGTCAGGGGGCGAAAAGTGGAACACTGAAGCTTTCTTT. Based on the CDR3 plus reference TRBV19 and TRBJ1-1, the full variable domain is DGGITQSPKYLFRKEGQNVTLSCEQNLNHDAMYWYRQDPGQGLRLIYYSQIVNDFQKGDIAEGYSVSREKKESFPLTVTSAQKNPTAFYLCASRSGGEKWNTEAFFGQGTRLTVV.

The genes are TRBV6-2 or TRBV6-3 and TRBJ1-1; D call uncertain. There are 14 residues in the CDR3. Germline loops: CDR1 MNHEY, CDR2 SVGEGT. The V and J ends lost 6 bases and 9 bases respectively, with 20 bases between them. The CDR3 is CASSTPAGSNKAFF. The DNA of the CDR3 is TGTGCCAGCAGCACGCCAGCTGGCTCGAACAAAGCTTTCTTT.

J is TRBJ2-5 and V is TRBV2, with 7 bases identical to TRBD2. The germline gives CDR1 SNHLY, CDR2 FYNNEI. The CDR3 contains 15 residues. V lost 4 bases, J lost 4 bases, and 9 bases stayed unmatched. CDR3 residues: CASSASTSVVETQYF. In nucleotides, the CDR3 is TGTGCCAGCAGTGCATCCACTAGCGTGGTAGAGACCCAGTACTTC.

The CDR3 here is CASSFLDGRPSYSNQPQHF. The DNA for the CDR3 is TGCGCCAGCAGCTTCCTAGACGGCCGCCCGTCTTATAGCAATCAGCCCCAGCATTTT. The rearrangement links TRBV5-1 to TRBJ1-5; no clear D. Per the germline V gene, CDR1 is SGHRS and CDR2 is YFSETQ. The CDR3 has 19 amino acids. V shed 2 bases and J shed 0 bases, with 21 bases lying between them.

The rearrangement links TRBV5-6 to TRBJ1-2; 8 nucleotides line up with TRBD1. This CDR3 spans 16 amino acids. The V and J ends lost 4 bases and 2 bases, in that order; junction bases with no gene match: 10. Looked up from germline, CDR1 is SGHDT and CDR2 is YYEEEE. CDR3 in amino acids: CASSPGQGSTNYGYTF. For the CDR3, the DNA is TGTGCCAGCAGCCCCGGACAGGGTTCAACCAACTATGGCTACACCTTC.

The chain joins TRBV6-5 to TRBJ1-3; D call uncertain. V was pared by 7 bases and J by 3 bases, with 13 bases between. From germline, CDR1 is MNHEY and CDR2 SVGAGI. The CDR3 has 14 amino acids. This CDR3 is CASIRPSVGNTIYF. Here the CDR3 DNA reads TGTGCCAGCATCCGGCCGTCCGTTGGAAACACCATATATTTT.

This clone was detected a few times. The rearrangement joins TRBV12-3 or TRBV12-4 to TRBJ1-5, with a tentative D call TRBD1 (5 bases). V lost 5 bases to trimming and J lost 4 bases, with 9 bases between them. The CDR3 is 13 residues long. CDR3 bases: TGTGCCAGCAGTCGGGACGGGAATCAGCCCCAGCATTTT. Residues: CASSRDGNQPQHF.

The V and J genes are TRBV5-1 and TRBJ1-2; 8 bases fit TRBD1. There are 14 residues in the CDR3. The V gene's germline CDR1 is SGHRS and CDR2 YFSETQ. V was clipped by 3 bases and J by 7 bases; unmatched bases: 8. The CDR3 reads CASSSGQGLSGYTF. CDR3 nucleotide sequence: TGCGCCAGCAGCTCCGGACAGGGTCTAAGTGGCTACACCTTC.